The 18 T cell receptor beta chains listed next were all sequenced from one sample in a study of tumor-infiltrating lymphocytes in primary liver carcinoma. TCR beta cDNA was reverse-transcribed from about 500 ng of total RNA. The reaction used a constant-region primer and ProtoScript II reverse transcriptase. Slightly modified ARM-PCR with three nested multiplex PCR rounds yielded TCR beta libraries. The study ran its first two PCR rounds for nine to eleven cycles each, using TRBV1-TRBV30 forward primers and a C-beta reverse primer. TCRdb reprocessed the multiplex PCR reads with MiXCR, giving one entry per CDR3 protein. This sample has about 130,000 distinct CDR3 sequences; around 64% occur once, and the top ten carry 8% to 9%. Co-extracting RNA and DNA was done with about 17-31 mg of unsorted bulk tissue as input. The specimen was liver tumor tissue from sampling region 3. Noted subset: tumor region T3, left-lateral pole. The receptors were gathered from a woman aged 55-69 years with primary liver carcinoma and hepatitis B virus infection.

This chain links TRBV5-1 with TRBJ2-2; no firm D call. From germline, CDR1 is SGHRS and CDR2 YFSETQ. V dropped 4 bases and J dropped 4 bases, with 14 bases sitting between them. This CDR3 comprises 15 residues. CDR3 in DNA: TGCGCCAGCAGCCTGCGGAGTACGGGCACCGGGGAGCTGTTTTTT. Translating it yields CASSLRSTGTGELFF.

At least ten counts were recorded for this clonotype. In this CDR3 the conserved last residue, phenylalanine or tryptophan, is missing, so a read error is likely. No DNA is shown, since the ends of the CDR3 on it are uncertain; the CDR3 is the one TCRdb lists. The chain recombines TRBV7-8 with TRBJ2-3; the D call TRBD1 from the table was never checked on the DNA. Germline loops: CDR1 SGHVS, CDR2 FQNEAQ. The CDR3 contains 13 residues when both ends are counted. CDR3 amino acids: CASSFRFGFSVSI.

A remark on this clonotype: This may be a read error, as it is one base from a much larger clone. The chain is built from TRBV6-6 and TRBJ2-5; TRBD1 matches at 9 bases. The CDR3 spans 16 residues. Trimming took 7 bases from V and 4 from J; bases not matched to a gene: 13. CDR1 is MNHNY, CDR2 SVGAGI, per germline (reference sequence). The CDR3 loop reads CASNQGTGGAVETQYF. CDR3 in DNA: TGTGCCAGCAACCAGGGCACAGGGGGCGCGGTAGAGACCCAGTACTTC.

The chain recombines TRBV6-6 with TRBJ2-1; D gene ambiguous. The CDR3 is 15 residues long. Germline V gene lookup returns CDR1 MNHNY and CDR2 SVGAGI (reference sequence). V lost 4 bases, J lost 0 bases, and 10 bases lay in between. Written as DNA, the CDR3 is TGTGCCAGCAGTTGGGGTGACCCCTCCTACAATGAGCAGTTCTTC. This translates into CASSWGDPSYNEQFF.

Note on this clonotype: Likely a read error: the CDR3 ends without its conserved phenylalanine or tryptophan. V usage is TRBV11-3 and J usage is TRBJ2-1, with 9 nucleotides matching TRBD2. Germline V lookup: CDR1 SGHNT, CDR2 YENEEA. The CDR3 totals 15 residues. The CDR3 reads CASSLLAGDYNEQFY. The CDR3, as DNA: TGTGCTAGCAGCTTATTAGCGGGGGATTACAATGAGCAGTTCTAC.

This clonotype was detected many times. V usage is TRBV7-9 and J usage is TRBJ1-4; D ambiguous. Trimming left V 0 bases short and J 7 bases short, with 12 bases between. The CDR3 is 15 amino acids. Germline CDR1 and CDR2: SEHNR and FQNEAQ (reference sequence). Here the CDR3 reads CASSLASPKGEKLFF. CDR3 sequence (DNA): TGTGCCAGCAGCTTAGCAAGCCCGAAGGGTGAAAAACTGTTTTTT.

The chain links TRBV7-9 to TRBJ2-1; D remains ambiguous. Germline V gene sequence: CDR1 SEHNR, CDR2 FQNEAQ (reference sequence). CDR3 length: 16 residues. V was clipped by 4 bases and J by 5 bases, with 18 bases between them. CDR3 sequence (DNA): TGTGCCAGCAGCTACGGTCTTGCCCCGTTAAACAATGAGCAGTTCTTC. Protein product: CASSYGLAPLNNEQFF.

This clonotype showed up many times. The chain recombines TRBV5-5 with TRBJ2-7; tentatively, D is TRBD1 (5 bases). The V and J ends lost 6 bases and 0 bases respectively, with 19 bases between them. The CDR3 consists of 16 residues. Germline CDR1 and CDR2: SGHKS and YYEKEE (reference sequence). This chain's CDR3 is CASTLTGSALSYEQYF. In nucleotides, the CDR3 is TGTGCCAGCACCCTAACAGGTTCAGCGCTCTCCTACGAGCAGTACTTC.

Notes on this clonotype: The junction and the germline gene differ at one end; a read error may be behind it. This chain uses TRBV11-1 with TRBJ2-3, with 10 bases lining up with TRBD2. The germline V gene has CDR1 SGHAT and CDR2 FQDESV (reference sequence). This CDR3 comprises 16 residues. The CDR3 is CASSTGLAASIDTQYF. As DNA, the CDR3 is TGCGCCAGCAGCACCGGACTAGCGGCTAGCATAGATACGCAGTATTTT.

This clonotype was seen once. A much larger clone sits a single nucleotide away, making a read error possible. The chain uses TRBV5-4 and TRBJ2-6, with D tentatively TRBD1 (7 bases). The CDR3 has 19 amino acids. From germline, CDR1 is SGHNT and CDR2 YYREEE (reference sequence). The CDR3 loop is CASSLAGGQYSSGANILTF. The CDR3 DNA reads as TGTGCCAGCAGCTTGGCCGGGGGACAGTACTCCTCTGGGGCCAACATCCTGACTTTC.

As to this clonotype: Being one base from a much bigger clone, this may be a read error. V and J are TRBV5-6 and TRBJ2-1; D is perhaps TRBD2 (7 bases). Germline CDR1 is SGHDT and CDR2 is YYEEEE. V lost 6 bases and J 4 bases, leaving 20 bases between the germline ends. CDR3 length: 16 residues. The DNA for the CDR3 is TGTGCCAGCAACCCAAAGGGGGGGAGAAGGTACAATGAGCAGTTCTTC. As protein: CASNPKGGRRYNEQFF.

Concerning this clonotype: At one of its ends the junction is not consistent with the germline gene, which may arise from a read error. The chain couples TRBV11-2 to TRBJ2-2; 7 bases map to TRBD2. Germline loops: CDR1 SGHAT, CDR2 FQNNGV. The CDR3 contains 16 residues. This chain's CDR3 is CANSFLAGVITGELFF. CDR3 in DNA: TGTGCCAACAGCTTCCTTGCGGGAGTGATCACCGGGGAGCTTTTTTTT.

The chain joins TRBV6-5 to TRBJ1-2; D remains unclear. CDR1 is MNHEY, CDR2 SVGAGI, per germline. CDR3 length: 16 residues. V was pared by 1 base and J by 7 bases, with 19 bases between. The CDR3 DNA reads as TGTGCCAGCAGTTACTATGCAGAGGTGGCGAGGAGTGGCTACACCTTC. It specifies CASSYYAEVARSGYTF.

This clonotype was detected ten times or more. The genes are TRBV12-3 or TRBV12-4 and TRBJ2-3; perhaps TRBD2 as D (5 bases). The CDR3 length is 12 residues. The V and J ends lost 3 bases and 5 bases respectively, with 6 bases between them. The CDR3 nucleotides read TGTGCCAGCAGTTTGGAGGAAGATACGCAGTATTTT. As protein: CASSLEEDTQYF.

This clonotype came up a few times. The V and J genes are TRBV5-6 and TRBJ2-2; 8 nucleotides agree with TRBD1. Trimming cost V 0 bases and J 1 base; bases outside gene matches: 5. CDR3 length equals 17 residues. The germline gives CDR1 SGHDT, CDR2 YYEEEE. The CDR3 DNA reads TGTGCCAGCAGCTTGGTGAAAGGACAGGGGAACACCGGGGAGCTGTTTTTT. This codes for CASSLVKGQGNTGELFF.

Note on this clonotype: A junction end diverges from the germline sequence, so it may reflect a read error. The chain combines TRBV11-1 with TRBJ2-6, with D possibly being TRBD1 or TRBD2 (6 bases each). This CDR3 has 15 amino acids. Germline V lookup: CDR1 SGHAT, CDR2 FQDESV (reference sequence). CDR3: CATSPSGAGANALTF. The CDR3 DNA follows: TGTGCCACCAGTCCCTCGGGGGCTGGGGCCAACGCCCTGACTTTC. The whole variable domain, remainder taken from reference TRBV11-1 and TRBJ2-6, is EAEVAQSPRYKITEKSQAVAFWCDPISGHATLYWYRQILGQGPELLVQFQDESVVDDSQLPKDRFSAERLKGVDSTLKIQPAELGDSAMYLCATSPSGAGANALTFGAGSRLTVL.

This clonotype showed up many times. V usage is TRBV6-1 and J usage is TRBJ1-2; weak D call: TRBD1 (6 bases). The germline CDR1 and CDR2 sequences are MNHNS and SASEGT. Trimming took off 3 bases at V and 8 bases at J, with 22 bases between the two ends. The CDR3 totals 16 residues. CDR3 nucleotides: TGTGCCAGCAGTGATGGTTGGACACAGGGACGTAAGGGCTACACCTTC. As protein: CASSDGWTQGRKGYTF.

The chain carries TRBV4-2 and TRBJ2-5, with TRBD1 matching 7 bases. J gave up 4 bases and V 6 bases, and 8 bases lay outside the gene matches. This CDR3 comprises 14 residues. Germline CDR1 reads LGHNA; CDR2 reads YNFKEQ. CDR3 coding DNA: TGTGCCAGCAGTCCAGAGACAGGGCCAGAGACCCAGTACTTC. It yields the protein CASSPETGPETQYF.